These 22 T cell receptor beta chains were sequenced from one sample in a study of radiation and T cells in renal cell carcinoma. Time point: blood 2 weeks post-SBRT. Specified treatment: 15 Gy SBRT to primary tumor, nephrectomy 4 weeks later. Measured with immunoSEQ multiplex PCR; TCRdb has only the in-frame clones, and not every one. The table lists tens of thousands of clones, around 78% of them singletons. Sequenced material: blood, taken from a patient whose treatment included radiotherapy and nephrectomy. The receptors originated from a man between 60 and 75 years old with renal cell carcinoma.

This clone was detected a few times. V gene TRBV10-1 combines with J gene TRBJ1-1, with D possibly matching TRBD1 (5 bases). V lost 2 bases to trimming and J lost 3 bases, with 10 bases between them. The CDR3 covers 14 residues. CDR1 and CDR2 (germline): WNHNN, SYGVQD (reference sequence). CDR3 DNA sequence: TGCGCCAGCAGTGAGAGTGGGGCGTACACTGAAGCTTTCTTT. Protein: CASSESGAYTEAFF.

The CDR3 loop is CASSLVGWEGQETQYF. The CDR3 DNA reads as TGTGCCAGCAGCTTAGTCGGGTGGGAGGGCCAAGAGACCCAGTACTTC. The V and J genes are TRBV7-9 and TRBJ2-5, with 7 bases aligning to TRBD2. The germline V gene encodes CDR1 SEHNR and CDR2 FQNEAQ (reference sequence). The CDR3 has 16 residues. J was trimmed by 1 base and V by 1 base; bases with no gene match: 6.

The V and J genes are TRBV7-9 and TRBJ1-2; 8 positions match TRBD1. With 0 bases clipped from V and 4 bases from J, the junction kept 4 bases outside the gene matches. CDR3 length: 15 amino acids. CDR1 is SEHNR and CDR2 is FQNEAQ in the germline V gene (reference sequence). CDR3 coding DNA: TGTGCCAGCAGCTTAGCGCAGGGGGCTGTCTATGGCTACACCTTC. It codes for CASSLAQGAVYGYTF. Full variable domain (remainder filled in from reference TRBV7-9 and TRBJ1-2): DTGVSQNPRHKITKRGQNVTFRCDPISEHNRLYWYRQTLGQGPEFLTYFQNEAQLEKSRLLSDRFSAERPKGSFSTLEIQRTEQGDSAMYLCASSLAQGAVYGYTFGSGTRLTVV.

The sample holds one count of this clone. This rearrangement joins TRBV5-5 to TRBJ1-2, with TRBD1 identical over 12 bases. Germline loops: CDR1 SGHKS, CDR2 YYEKEE (reference sequence). The CDR3 is 14 residues long. Germline trimming cut 4 bases from V and 6 bases from J; bases unmatched to any gene: 4. The CDR3 DNA follows: TGTGCCAGCAGCCCAGGGACAGGGGGCGATGGCTACACCTTC. Protein: CASSPGTGGDGYTF.

This clone turned up a few times. The CDR3 loop is CASLGGGLSNQPQHF. Written as DNA, the CDR3 is TGTGCCAGCCTCGGAGGGGGCCTGAGCAATCAGCCCCAGCATTTT. The gene calls are TRBV19 and TRBJ1-5, with 7 bases that match TRBD1. CDR3 length: 15 amino acids. Per the germline V gene, CDR1 is LNHDA and CDR2 is SQIVND (reference sequence). J was trimmed by 1 base and V by 9 bases; bases with no gene match: 9. The full variable domain, with the rest looked up from reference TRBV19 and TRBJ1-5, is DGGITQSPKYLFRKEGQNVTLSCEQNLNHDAMYWYRQDPGQGLRLIYYSQIVNDFQKGDIAEGYSVSREKKESFPLTVTSAQKNPTAFYLCASLGGGLSNQPQHFGDGTRLSIL.

This clone was picked up a small number of times. The chain uses TRBV30 and TRBJ1-5; TRBD1 matches 7 bases. With V trimmed by 1 base and J by 1 base, 1 base remained unmatched. In germline, CDR1 is GTSNPN, CDR2 SVGIG (reference sequence). The CDR3 length is 14 residues. The CDR3 region is CAWSAGQSNQPQHF. For the CDR3, the DNA is TGTGCCTGGAGTGCGGGACAGAGCAATCAGCCCCAGCATTTT.

This sequence joins TRBV7-6 and TRBJ1-6, with D unresolved. The V end was cut by 5 bases, the J end by 6 bases, with 17 bases between. The CDR3 is made up of 16 amino acids. CDR1 and CDR2 (germline): SGHVS, FNYEAQ. Here the CDR3 reads CASSPAAGKANSPLHF. CDR3 DNA sequence: TGTGCCAGCAGCCCGGCTGCGGGCAAGGCTAATTCACCCCTCCACTTT.

This sequence joins TRBV7-2 and TRBJ1-2; no definite D call. Trimming removed 3 bases at V and 8 bases at J, with 16 bases between. The CDR3 loop spans 14 amino acids. Germline-derived CDR1 and CDR2 are SGHTA and FQGNSA. Here the CDR3 DNA reads TGTGCCAGCAGCTTCATCGGAGGGTTGGAAGGCTACACCTTC. The encoded protein is CASSFIGGLEGYTF.

This clone was counted only a few times. The chain is built from TRBV11-2 and TRBJ1-2; TRBD1 is a possible D gene (5 bases). Deletions cut 3 bases from V and 5 bases from J, with 10 bases between. The germline CDR1 and CDR2 sequences are SGHAT and FQNNGV. The CDR3 sequence is 13 residues long. The CDR3 DNA is TGTGCCAGCAGCTTGGGGACTGAATATGGCTACACCTTC. Translated, it gives CASSLGTEYGYTF.

CDR3 in amino acids: CASSLVPQQGIYF. In nucleotides, the CDR3 is TGTGCCAGCAGCTTAGTCCCCCAACAGGGGATATACTTC. The gene calls are TRBV7-2 and TRBJ2-7, with 7 bases matching TRBD1. Germline CDR1 SGHTA, CDR2 FQGNSA. This CDR3 is 13 amino acids long. Trimming at V came to 1 base and at J to 13 bases, leaving 10 bases not matched to a gene.

The genes are TRBV6-1 and TRBJ2-7, with no clear D. This CDR3 comprises 15 residues. The germline V and J ends were trimmed by 2 bases and 4 bases, with 15 bases remaining between them. The germline V gene has CDR1 MNHNS and CDR2 SASEGT. The DNA of the CDR3 is TGTGCCAGCAGTGAATGGATAGTAATCCGATACGAGCAGTACGTC. Its translation is CASSEWIVIRYEQYV.

This clone was observed a few times. The same CDR3 arises from other DNA sequences in this sample as well. This chain connects TRBV5-1 to TRBJ2-1, with 8 positions matching TRBD2. Germline V gives CDR1 SGHRS, CDR2 YFSETQ. J gave up 1 base and V 1 base, and 1 base lay outside the gene matches. CDR3 length: 15 amino acids. The CDR3 here is CASSLRGGSYNEQFF. The CDR3 bases are TGCGCCAGCAGCTTGCGGGGGGGTTCCTACAATGAGCAGTTCTTC.

In this sample, this clone turned up once. V gene TRBV19 combines with J gene TRBJ1-2; 9 bases agree with TRBD1. Trimming removed 0 bases from V and 5 bases from J; junction bases left unmatched: 7. This CDR3 is 16 amino acids long. Germline values: CDR1 LNHDA, CDR2 SQIVND (reference sequence). The CDR3 DNA follows: TGTGCCAGTAGTATAGATGCACAGGGGGCTTGGTATGGCTACACCTTC. This sequence encodes CASSIDAQGAWYGYTF.

CDR3: CAISGDSYGYTF. CDR3 in DNA: TGTGCCATCAGTGGGGACAGCTATGGCTACACCTTC. The V gene is TRBV10-3, the J gene TRBJ1-2; 7 bases are shared with TRBD1. The CDR3 runs 12 residues. From germline, CDR1 is ENHRY and CDR2 SYGVKD. After removal of 4 bases from V and 4 bases from J, the junction contained 0 bases not matched to a gene.

The gene calls are TRBV29-1 and TRBJ2-3; either TRBD1 or TRBD2 may fit D (5 bases each). The V gene lost 0 bases and the J gene lost 0 bases, with 10 bases spanning the gap. CDR1 SQVTM and CDR2 ANQGSEA come from the germline V gene. This CDR3 has 15 amino acids. The CDR3, as DNA: TGCAGCGTTGAAGATGGGGGATCTAGCACAGATACGCAGTATTTT. Amino acid sequence: CSVEDGGSSTDTQYF.

The chain recombines TRBV15 with TRBJ2-3; D unclear. The V end was cut by 1 base, the J end by 2 bases, with 7 bases between. Germline assignment: CDR1 LNHNV and CDR2 YYDKDF (reference sequence). The CDR3 spans 14 residues. As DNA, the CDR3 is TGTGCCACCAGCAGAGCTCAGACCACAGATACGCAGTATTTT. This encodes CATSRAQTTDTQYF.

The chain recombines TRBV6-4 with TRBJ2-3, with D unclear. Germline V gene sequence: CDR1 MRHNA, CDR2 SNTAGT. Trimming left V 10 bases short and J 4 bases short, with 18 bases between. The CDR3 has 14 amino acids. For the CDR3, the DNA is TGTGCCACCACCCCCGGAGTAGATTCAGATACGCAGTATTTT. It translates to CATTPGVDSDTQYF.

The V and J genes are TRBV27 and TRBJ2-7; maybe TRBD1 (8 bases). This CDR3 is built from 14 residues. Germline V gene data show CDR1 as MNHEY and CDR2 as SMNVEV (reference sequence). Trimming removed 6 bases at V and 8 bases at J, with 20 bases between. CDR3 sequence reads: CASSPNRGEGKQYF. CDR3 coding DNA: TGTGCCAGCAGCCCCAACAGGGGGGAGGGAAAGCAGTACTTC.

The CDR3 sequence: CASSLGQATNEKLFF. The CDR3 DNA reads TGTGCCAGCAGCTTGGGACAGGCAACTAATGAAAAACTGTTTTTT. This sequence joins TRBV11-3 and TRBJ1-4; TRBD1 aligns across 8 bases. The V gene's germline CDR1 is SGHNT and CDR2 YENEEA. The CDR3 has 15 amino acids. V was clipped by 3 bases and J by 0 bases; unmatched bases: 0.

The chain has TRBV6-1 and TRBJ2-2, with 9 nucleotides matching TRBD2. This CDR3 has 15 amino acids. Trimming cost V 6 bases and J 1 base; bases outside gene matches: 3. The germline CDR1 and CDR2 sequences are MNHNS and SASEGT. CDR3 coding DNA: TGTGCCAGCAGCGGACTAGCGTTGAACACCGGGGAGCTGTTTTTT. Amino acid sequence: CASSGLALNTGELFF.

The chain combines TRBV7-9 with TRBJ1-2, with 11 bases aligning to TRBD1. This CDR3 comprises 16 residues. V gave up 5 bases and J gave up 2 bases; unmatched junction bases: 7. Germline V gene sequence: CDR1 SEHNR, CDR2 FQNEAQ (reference sequence). Written as DNA, the CDR3 is TGTGCCAGCAGCCCCCACTGGACAGGGGGCAACTATGGCTACACCTTC. Translating gives CASSPHWTGGNYGYTF.

This clone was counted between two and nine times. CDR3 coding DNA: TGCGCCAGCAGCTGGGGACTAGCGGGCCATGGCGGGGAGCTGTTTTTT. It is translated as CASSWGLAGHGGELFF. V is TRBV5-1 and J is TRBJ2-2, with 12 bases aligning to TRBD2. Per germline, CDR1 SGHRS and CDR2 YFSETQ. This CDR3 has 16 amino acids. V was pared by 3 bases and J by 7 bases, with 7 bases of the junction left unmatched.